One sample yielded the 7 T cell receptor beta chains listed below, sequenced in a study of identical twins. TCRdb independently ran MiXCR on the 5' RACE reads; one entry per CDR3 protein. The sample lists about 430,000 distinct CDR3 sequences; about 18% were seen once. The sample comprised naive T cells sorted from blood. These receptors all come from a man aged 45-65 years in good health.

This clonotype was counted between two and nine times. The chain carries TRBV20-1 and TRBJ2-5, with TRBD2 matching 8 bases. The CDR3 loop spans 19 amino acids. V lost 3 bases, J lost 1 base, and 19 bases stayed unmatched. The V gene's germline CDR1 is DFQATT and CDR2 SNEGSKA (reference sequence). In DNA, the CDR3 is TGCAGTGCTAGTTCCAGCGGGAGTGGAGTGGCGTGGGGCCAAGAGACCCAGTACTTC. Its translation: CSASSSGSGVAWGQETQYF.

About this clonotype: Here the CDR3 omits its conserved ending phenylalanine or tryptophan, so a read error is the likely source. J is TRBJ2-7 and V is TRBV4-1; D call uncertain. The CDR3 spans 16 residues. Germline assignment: CDR1 MGHRA and CDR2 YSYEKL. Trimming removed 1 base at V and 4 bases at J, with 17 bases between. CDR3 amino acids: CASSQGSTPPLYEQYS. CDR3 DNA: TGCGCCAGCAGCCAAGGGTCTACCCCTCCTCTTTACGAGCAGTACTCC.

V gene TRBV27 combines with J gene TRBJ2-7; D may be TRBD1 (5 bases). V dropped 4 bases and J dropped 5 bases, with 15 bases sitting between them. The CDR3 covers 14 residues. The germline gives CDR1 MNHEY, CDR2 SMNVEV (reference sequence). The CDR3 spells CASSYQGGGNEQYF. In DNA form, the CDR3 reads TGTGCCAGCAGTTACCAGGGCGGCGGTAACGAGCAGTACTTC.

This clonotype was seen only a few times. V is TRBV11-2 and J is TRBJ2-7; TRBD2 agrees at 8 bases. Trimming at V came to 1 base and at J to 9 bases, leaving 14 bases not matched to a gene. The CDR3 is 16 amino acids. Germline V lookup: CDR1 SGHAT, CDR2 FQNNGV. CDR3 amino acids: CASSLGGLGPREVQYF. The CDR3 DNA reads as TGTGCCAGCAGCTTAGGGGGCCTGGGGCCGCGGGAGGTGCAGTACTTC.

This clonotype showed up just a few times. The V call is TRBV20-1, the J call TRBJ2-7; 13 bases are a match to TRBD2. The CDR3 sequence is 16 residues long. Trimming cost V 6 bases and J 6 bases; bases outside gene matches: 14. Germline assignment: CDR1 DFQATT and CDR2 SNEGSKA (reference sequence). The CDR3 region is CSASQSGLAGWGEQYF. The CDR3, as DNA: TGCAGTGCCAGCCAGTCGGGACTAGCGGGATGGGGCGAGCAGTACTTC.

V and J are TRBV20-1 and TRBJ1-1; a possible D gene is TRBD1 (5 bases). Germline V gene sequence: CDR1 DFQATT, CDR2 SNEGSKA (reference sequence). This CDR3 has 12 amino acids. V was pared by 0 bases and J by 7 bases, with 9 bases between. CDR3 DNA: TGCAGTGCTAGAGAGGACATCGGTGAAGCTTTCTTT. Translating it yields CSAREDIGEAFF.

In this sample, this clonotype turned up many times. This sequence joins TRBV7-9 and TRBJ2-7; D is ambiguous. V lost 5 bases and J 3 bases, leaving 11 bases between the germline ends. CDR1 and CDR2 from the germline V gene are SEHNR and FQNEAQ (reference sequence). There are 13 residues in the CDR3. Here the CDR3 reads CASSTHRFYEQYF. The CDR3 DNA follows: TGTGCCAGCAGCACCCACAGATTCTACGAGCAGTACTTC. The full variable domain, in which reference TRBV7-9 and TRBJ2-7 provide the parts outside the CDR3, is DTGVSQNPRHKITKRGQNVTFRCDPISEHNRLYWYRQTLGQGPEFLTYFQNEAQLEKSRLLSDRFSAERPKGSFSTLEIQRTEQGDSAMYLCASSTHRFYEQYFGPGTRLTVT.